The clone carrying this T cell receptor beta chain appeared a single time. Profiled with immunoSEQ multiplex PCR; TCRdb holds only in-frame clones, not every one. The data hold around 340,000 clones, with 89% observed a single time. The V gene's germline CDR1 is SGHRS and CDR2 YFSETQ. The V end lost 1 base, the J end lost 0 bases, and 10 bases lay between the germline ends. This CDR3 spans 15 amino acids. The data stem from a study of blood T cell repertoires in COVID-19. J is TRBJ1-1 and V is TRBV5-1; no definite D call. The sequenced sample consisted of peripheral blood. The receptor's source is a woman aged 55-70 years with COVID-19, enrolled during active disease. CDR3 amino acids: CASSLLGSLNTEAFF. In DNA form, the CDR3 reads TGCGCCAGCAGCTTGTTGGGCAGTCTGAACACTGAAGCTTTCTTT. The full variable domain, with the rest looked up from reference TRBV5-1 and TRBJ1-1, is KAGVTQTPRYLIKTRGQQVTLSCSPISGHRSVSWYQQTPGQGLQFLFEYFSETQRNKGNFPGRFSGRQFSNSRSEMNVSTLELGDSALYLCASSLLGSLNTEAFFGQGTRLTVV.